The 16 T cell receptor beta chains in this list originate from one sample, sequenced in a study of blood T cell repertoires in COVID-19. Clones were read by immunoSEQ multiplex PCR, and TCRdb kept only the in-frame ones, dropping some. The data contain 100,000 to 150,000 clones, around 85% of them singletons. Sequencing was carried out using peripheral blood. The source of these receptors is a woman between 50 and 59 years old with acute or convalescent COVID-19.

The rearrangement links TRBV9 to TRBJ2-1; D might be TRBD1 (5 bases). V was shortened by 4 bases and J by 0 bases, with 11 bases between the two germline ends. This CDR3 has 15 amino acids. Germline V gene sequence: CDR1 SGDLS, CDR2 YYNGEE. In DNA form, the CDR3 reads TGTGCCAGCAGCCCGACTGACAGCTCCTACAATGAGCAGTTCTTC. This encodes CASSPTDSSYNEQFF.

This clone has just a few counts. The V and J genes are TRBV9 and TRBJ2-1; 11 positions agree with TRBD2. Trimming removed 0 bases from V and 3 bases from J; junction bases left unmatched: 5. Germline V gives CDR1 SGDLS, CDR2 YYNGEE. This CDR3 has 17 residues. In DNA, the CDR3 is TGTGCCAGCAGCGTAGGAAATAGCGGGGGGGTCTACAATGAGCAGTTCTTC. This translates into CASSVGNSGGVYNEQFF.

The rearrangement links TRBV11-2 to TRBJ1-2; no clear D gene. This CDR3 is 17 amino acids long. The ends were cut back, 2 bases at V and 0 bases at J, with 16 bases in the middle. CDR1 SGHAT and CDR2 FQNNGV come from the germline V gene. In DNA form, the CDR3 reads TGTGCCAGCAGCTTAAGTACAACGACACAACCTAACTATGGCTACACCTTC. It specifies CASSLSTTTQPNYGYTF. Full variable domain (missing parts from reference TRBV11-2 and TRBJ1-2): EAGVAQSPRYKIIEKRQSVAFWCNPISGHATLYWYQQILGQGPKLLIQFQNNGVVDDSQLPKDRFSAERLKGVDSTLKIQPAKLEDSAVYLCASSLSTTTQPNYGYTFGSGTRLTVV.

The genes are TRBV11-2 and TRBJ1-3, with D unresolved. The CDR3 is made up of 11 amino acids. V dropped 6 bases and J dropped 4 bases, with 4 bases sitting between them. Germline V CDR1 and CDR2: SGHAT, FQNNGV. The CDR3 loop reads CASRAGNTIYF. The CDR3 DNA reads TGTGCCAGCAGAGCCGGAAACACCATATATTTT.

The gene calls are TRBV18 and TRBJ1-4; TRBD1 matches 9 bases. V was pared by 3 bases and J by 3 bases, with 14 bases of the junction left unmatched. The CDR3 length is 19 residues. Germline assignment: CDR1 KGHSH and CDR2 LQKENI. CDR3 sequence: CASSPSMGQGGTSNEKLFF. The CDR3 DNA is TGTGCCAGCTCACCCTCAATGGGACAGGGAGGAACTTCTAATGAAAAACTGTTTTTT.

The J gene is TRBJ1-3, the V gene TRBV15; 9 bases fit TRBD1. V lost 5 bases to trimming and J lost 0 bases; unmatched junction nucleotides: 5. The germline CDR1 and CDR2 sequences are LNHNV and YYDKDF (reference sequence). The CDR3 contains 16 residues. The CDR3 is CATSAKDRGSGNTIYF. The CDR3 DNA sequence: TGTGCCACCAGCGCTAAGGACAGGGGCTCTGGAAACACCATATATTTT.

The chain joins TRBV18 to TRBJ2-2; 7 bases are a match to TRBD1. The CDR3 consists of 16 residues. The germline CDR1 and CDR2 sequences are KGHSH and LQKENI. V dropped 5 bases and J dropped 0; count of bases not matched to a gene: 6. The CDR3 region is CASSATGASNTGELFF. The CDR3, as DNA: TGTGCCAGCTCAGCTACAGGGGCATCGAACACCGGGGAGCTGTTTTTT.

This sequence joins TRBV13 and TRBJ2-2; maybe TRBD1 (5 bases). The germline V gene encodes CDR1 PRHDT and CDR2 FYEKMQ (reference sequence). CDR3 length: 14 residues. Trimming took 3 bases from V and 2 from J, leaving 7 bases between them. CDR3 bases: TGTGCCAGCAGCTTCGACAGTAACACCGGGGAGCTGTTTTTT. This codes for CASSFDSNTGELFF.

The CDR3 DNA reads as TGTGCCAGCAGCCTAAGCGGGGTTAATTCACCCCTCCACTTT. Its translation is CASSLSGVNSPLHF. The chain carries TRBV7-9 and TRBJ1-6; D remains unclear. The germline gives CDR1 SEHNR, CDR2 FQNEAQ (reference sequence). Trimming cost V 5 bases and J 6 bases, with 11 bases left between them. The CDR3 has 14 amino acids.

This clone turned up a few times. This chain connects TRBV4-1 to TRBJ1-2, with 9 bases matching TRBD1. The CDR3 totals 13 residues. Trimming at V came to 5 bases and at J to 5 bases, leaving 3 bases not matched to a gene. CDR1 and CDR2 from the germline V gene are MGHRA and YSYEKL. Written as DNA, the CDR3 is TGCGCCAGCAGCGTAGGGACAGGGTATGGCTACACCTTC. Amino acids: CASSVGTGYGYTF.

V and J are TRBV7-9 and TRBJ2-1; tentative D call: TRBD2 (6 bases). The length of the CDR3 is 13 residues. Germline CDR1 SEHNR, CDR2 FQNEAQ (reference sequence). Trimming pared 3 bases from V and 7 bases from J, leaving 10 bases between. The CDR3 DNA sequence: TGTGCCAGCAGCTTGGGGACTTTGAATGAGCAGTTCTTC. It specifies CASSLGTLNEQFF.

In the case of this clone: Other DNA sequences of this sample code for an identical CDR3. CDR3 DNA sequence: TGTGCCAGCAGCTTAGCCCCAGGGTATGGCTACACCTTC. Translation gives CASSLAPGYGYTF. The rearrangement links TRBV11-2 to TRBJ1-2; D might be TRBD1 (5 bases). Between the trimmed V and J ends, which lost 1 base and 5 bases, there was a span of 8 bases. The CDR3 is 13 amino acids. Germline CDR1 and CDR2: SGHAT and FQNNGV.

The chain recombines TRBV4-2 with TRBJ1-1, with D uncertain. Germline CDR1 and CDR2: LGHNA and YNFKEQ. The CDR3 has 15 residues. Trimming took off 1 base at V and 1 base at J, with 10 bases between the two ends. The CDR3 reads CASSQVRDENTEAFF. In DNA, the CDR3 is TGTGCCAGCAGCCAAGTGAGGGATGAGAACACTGAAGCTTTCTTT.

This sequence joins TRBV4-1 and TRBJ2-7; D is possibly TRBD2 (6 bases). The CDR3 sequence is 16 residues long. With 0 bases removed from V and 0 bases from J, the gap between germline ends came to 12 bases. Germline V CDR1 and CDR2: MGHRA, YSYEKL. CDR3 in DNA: TGCGCCAGCAGCCAAGATGCGGAGACTAGCTCCTACGAGCAGTACTTC. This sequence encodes CASSQDAETSSYEQYF.

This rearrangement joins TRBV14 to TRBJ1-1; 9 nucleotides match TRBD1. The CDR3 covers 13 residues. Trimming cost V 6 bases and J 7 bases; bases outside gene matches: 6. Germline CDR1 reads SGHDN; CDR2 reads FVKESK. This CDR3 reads CASSRTGVNEAFF. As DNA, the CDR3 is TGTGCCAGCAGTCGGACAGGGGTAAATGAAGCTTTCTTT.

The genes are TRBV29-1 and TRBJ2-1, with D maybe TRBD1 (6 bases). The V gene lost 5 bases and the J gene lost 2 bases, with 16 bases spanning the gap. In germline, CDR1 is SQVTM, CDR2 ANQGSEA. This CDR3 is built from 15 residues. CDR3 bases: TGCAGCGTTAATTCACAGGGAATGACCTACAATGAGCAGTTCTTC. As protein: CSVNSQGMTYNEQFF.